Listed here are 3 T cell receptor beta chains from one sample, sequenced in a study of T cells in Graves' hyperthyroidism and ophthalmopathy. Authors of the study amplified TCR beta CDR3 regions from RNA transcripts. Researchers ran a first-round RT-PCR on the TCR CDR3 using the HTBI primer set. TCRdb re-called the multiplex PCR reads through MiXCR, storing one row per CDR3 protein. The repertoire holds some 400,000 distinct CDR3 sequences, with around 14% as singletons. Material for sequencing was blood. The receptor source for this set is an older woman with Graves' hyperthyroidism.

This clonotype was seen only a few times. The gene calls are TRBV7-9 and TRBJ1-2, with D maybe TRBD1 (5 bases). Trimming took off 2 bases at V and 4 bases at J, with 11 bases between the two ends. Germline CDR1 and CDR2: SEHNR and FQNEAQ (reference sequence). The CDR3 spans 14 residues. CDR3 amino acids: CASSLSGTSYGYTF. The CDR3 nucleotides read TGTGCCAGCAGCTTATCTGGGACCTCCTATGGCTACACCTTC. Complete variable domain (other parts from reference TRBV7-9 and TRBJ1-2): DTGVSQNPRHKITKRGQNVTFRCDPISEHNRLYWYRQTLGQGPEFLTYFQNEAQLEKSRLLSDRFSAERPKGSFSTLEIQRTEQGDSAMYLCASSLSGTSYGYTFGSGTRLTVV.

This clonotype occurred many times. V is TRBV6-1 and J is TRBJ1-2; D is unresolved. The V gene lost 5 bases and the J gene lost 8 bases, with 12 bases spanning the gap. The CDR3 is 12 residues long. Germline lookup yields CDR1 MNHNS and CDR2 SASEGT. CDR3 sequence reads: CASSYGTGGYTF. CDR3 nucleotide sequence: TGTGCCAGCAGTTATGGCACTGGAGGCTACACCTTC.

In this sample, this clonotype turned up many times. The chain recombines TRBV29-1 with TRBJ2-3; the match to TRBD1 covers 8 bases. J was trimmed by 3 bases and V by 6 bases; bases with no gene match: 8. The CDR3 loop spans 14 amino acids. Germline V gene sequence: CDR1 SQVTM, CDR2 ANQGSEA. CDR3 coding DNA: TGCAGCGTCCGACAGGGGTATGAGACAGATACGCAGTATTTT. It is translated as CSVRQGYETDTQYF.